Following are 14 T cell receptor beta chains from one sample sequenced in a study of T cell repertoires in cytomegalovirus infection (dated by TCRdb to about 2019). TCRdb lists the instrument as Illumina HiSeq 1500. TCRdb took the public reads, trimmed them with fastp at Q25, ran MiXCR for clone calling and kept in-frame beta chains. Rows merge per CDR3 protein into single entries with the most common DNA and genes. For this sample there are 830,000 or so distinct CDR3 sequences; about 30% appear just once. Around an eighth of the sample is in the top ten clones. Per the publication, the treatment or condition label means: in vitro stimulation with specific CMV peptide epitopes to enrich CMV-specific T cells. These TCRs' antigens remain unknown. This specimen consisted of cultured CD8+ T cells from PBMCs, obtained from culture after CMV antigen stimulation. The receptors here all came from a human donor in good health (CMV status not recorded). Some clones in this sample may be carry-over from other donors' samples.

This clonotype was counted a few times. The chain carries TRBV12-3 or TRBV12-4 and TRBJ2-1; 7 bases line up with TRBD1. V was pared by 6 bases and J by 5 bases, with 10 bases of the junction left unmatched. The CDR3 is 15 amino acids. CDR3 DNA sequence: TGTGCCAGCAGGCGGACCGGGACAGACGACAATGAGCAGTTCTTC. This codes for CASRRTGTDDNEQFF.

The chain joins TRBV7-9 to TRBJ2-7; D possibly corresponds to TRBD1 (6 bases). Germline values: CDR1 SEHNR, CDR2 FQNEAQ (reference sequence). V was clipped by 1 base and J by 2 bases, with 12 bases between them. This CDR3 comprises 15 residues. The CDR3 is CASSLVGAATYEQYF. As DNA, the CDR3 is TGTGCCAGCAGCTTAGTGGGGGCAGCAACCTACGAGCAGTACTTC.

This rearrangement joins TRBV9 to TRBJ1-2; D not certain. The V gene lost 0 bases and the J gene lost 2 bases, with 2 bases spanning the gap. CDR3 length equals 12 residues. Germline V CDR1 and CDR2: SGDLS, YYNGEE. The CDR3 sequence: CASSVDNYGYTF. The CDR3 bases are TGTGCCAGCAGCGTAGACAACTATGGCTACACCTTC.

This clonotype appeared a few times. J is TRBJ1-1 and V is TRBV2; TRBD1 might be the D (5 bases). The V end was cut by 8 bases, the J end by 1 base, with 11 bases between. Germline V lookup: CDR1 SNHLY, CDR2 FYNNEI. The CDR3 covers 13 residues. CDR3 DNA: TGTGCCAGCCCGGGACTGAGGAACACTGAAGCTTTCTTT. This translates into CASPGLRNTEAFF.

This clonotype was recorded many times. This rearrangement joins TRBV7-2 to TRBJ2-7; D may be TRBD2 (5 bases). Trimming took off 1 base at V and 4 bases at J, with 17 bases between the two ends. Germline loops: CDR1 SGHTA, CDR2 FQGNSA. The CDR3 has 16 amino acids. The CDR3 here is CASSLDGSPRVYEQYF. Written as DNA, the CDR3 is TGTGCCAGCAGCTTAGATGGCTCACCGAGGGTTTACGAGCAGTACTTC.

This clonotype was counted ten times or more. The V gene is TRBV7-6, the J gene TRBJ1-1; 7 bases align to TRBD1. The CDR3 totals 15 residues. V dropped 5 bases and J dropped 2; count of bases not matched to a gene: 8. Germline CDR1 and CDR2: SGHVS and FNYEAQ. CDR3 sequence: CASSPPQGYNTEAFF. The CDR3 coding sequence is TGTGCCAGCAGCCCGCCACAGGGGTACAACACTGAAGCTTTCTTT.

The rearrangement links TRBV7-2 to TRBJ2-7, with D perhaps TRBD1 (6 bases). CDR1 is SGHTA, CDR2 FQGNSA, per germline. CDR3 length: 16 residues. V was trimmed by 4 bases and J by 2 bases, leaving 18 bases between them. This CDR3 is CASSSTGPGVPYEQYF. In DNA, the CDR3 is TGTGCCAGCAGCTCAACCGGGCCAGGGGTCCCCTACGAGCAGTACTTC. Variable domain in full (rest from reference TRBV7-2 and TRBJ2-7): GAGVSQSPSNKVTEKGKDVELRCDPISGHTALYWYRQSLGQGLEFLIYFQGNSAPDKSGLPSDRFSAERTGGSVSTLTIQRTQQEDSAVYLCASSSTGPGVPYEQYFGPGTRLTVT.

Many counts were recorded for this clonotype. The chain joins TRBV12-3 or TRBV12-4 to TRBJ1-2, with D unclear. V dropped 4 bases and J dropped 2 bases, with 14 bases sitting between them. The CDR3 is made up of 15 amino acids. The CDR3 region is CASSSGLAGNYGYTF. The CDR3 nucleotides are TGTGCCAGCAGTTCCGGTCTCGCCGGGAACTATGGCTACACCTTC.

The rearrangement uses TRBV18 and TRBJ1-4; 10 bases align to TRBD1. The ends lost 4 bases at V and 0 bases at J; junction bases unmatched: 8. This CDR3 contains 18 residues. The germline V gene has CDR1 KGHSH and CDR2 LQKENI. This CDR3 reads CASSLSGTGDSTNEKLFF. In DNA, the CDR3 is TGTGCCAGCTCACTATCCGGGACAGGGGATTCAACTAATGAAAAACTGTTTTTT.

The V and J genes are TRBV27 and TRBJ2-7; a weak D match, TRBD2 (6 bases). CDR1 and CDR2 from the germline V gene are MNHEY and SMNVEV (reference sequence). The CDR3 sequence is 14 residues long. V was shortened by 2 bases and J by 2 bases, with 10 bases between the two germline ends. The CDR3 protein is CASSLAGLTYEQYF. CDR3 DNA: TGTGCCAGCAGTTTAGCGGGGTTAACCTACGAGCAGTACTTC.

This clonotype was observed a handful of times. The chain employs TRBV25-1 and TRBJ2-1; D gene ambiguous. Germline V CDR1 and CDR2: MGHDK, SYGVNS. The CDR3 consists of 12 residues. V was clipped by 3 bases and J by 7 bases, with 7 bases between them. Written as DNA, the CDR3 is TGTGCCAGCAGTGAGCACAATAATGAGCAGTTCTTC. Translating gives CASSEHNNEQFF.

V and J are TRBV6-6 and TRBJ1-1; a possible D gene is TRBD1 (6 bases). The V and J ends lost 9 bases and 3 bases respectively, with 14 bases between them. The CDR3 has 13 residues. Germline V lookup: CDR1 MNHNY, CDR2 SVGAGI (reference sequence). DNA of the CDR3: TGTGCCAGTGGGGTGCAGGGGTACACTGAAGCTTTCTTT. Translating gives CASGVQGYTEAFF.

The genes are TRBV7-9 and TRBJ1-1; no firm D call. V lost 4 bases to trimming and J lost 1 base, with 7 bases between them. The CDR3 contains 13 residues. CDR1 is SEHNR, CDR2 FQNEAQ, per germline (reference sequence). CDR3 nucleotide sequence: TGTGCCAGCAGCTCCACTCAGAACACTGAAGCTTTCTTT. It specifies CASSSTQNTEAFF.

This chain links TRBV25-1 with TRBJ1-5; D ambiguous. This CDR3 is 14 amino acids long. Germline lookup yields CDR1 MGHDK and CDR2 SYGVNS. V dropped 0 bases and J dropped 2 bases, with 5 bases sitting between them. The DNA of the CDR3 is TGTGCCAGCAGTGAATACTATGGCAATCAGCCCCAGCATTTT. Translation: CASSEYYGNQPQHF.